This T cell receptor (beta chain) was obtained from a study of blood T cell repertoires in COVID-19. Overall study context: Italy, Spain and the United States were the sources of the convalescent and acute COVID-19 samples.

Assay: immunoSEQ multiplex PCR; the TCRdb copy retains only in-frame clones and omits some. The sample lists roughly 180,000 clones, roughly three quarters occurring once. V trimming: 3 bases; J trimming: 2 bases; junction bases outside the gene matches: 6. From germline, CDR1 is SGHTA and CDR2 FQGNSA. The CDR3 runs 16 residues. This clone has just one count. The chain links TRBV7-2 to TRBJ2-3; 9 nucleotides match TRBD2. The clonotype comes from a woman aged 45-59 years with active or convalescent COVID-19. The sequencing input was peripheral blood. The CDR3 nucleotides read TGTGCCAGCAGCTTGGGGCTAGCGGGGCTCACAGATACGCAGTATTTT. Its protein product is CASSLGLAGLTDTQYF.